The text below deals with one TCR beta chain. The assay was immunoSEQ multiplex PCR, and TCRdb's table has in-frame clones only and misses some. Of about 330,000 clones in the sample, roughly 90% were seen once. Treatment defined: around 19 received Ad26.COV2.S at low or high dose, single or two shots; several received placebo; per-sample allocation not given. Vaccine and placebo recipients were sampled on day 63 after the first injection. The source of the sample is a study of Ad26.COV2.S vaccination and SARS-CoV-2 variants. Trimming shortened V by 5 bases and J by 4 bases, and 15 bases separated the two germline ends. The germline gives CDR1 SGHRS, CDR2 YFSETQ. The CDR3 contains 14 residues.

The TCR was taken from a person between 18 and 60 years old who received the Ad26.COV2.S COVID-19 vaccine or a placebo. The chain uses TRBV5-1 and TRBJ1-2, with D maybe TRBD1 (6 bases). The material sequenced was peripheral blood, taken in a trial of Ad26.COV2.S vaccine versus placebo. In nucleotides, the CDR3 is TGCGCCAGCAGGAGGAACAGGGAGAGCTATGGCTACACCTTC. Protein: CASRRNRESYGYTF.